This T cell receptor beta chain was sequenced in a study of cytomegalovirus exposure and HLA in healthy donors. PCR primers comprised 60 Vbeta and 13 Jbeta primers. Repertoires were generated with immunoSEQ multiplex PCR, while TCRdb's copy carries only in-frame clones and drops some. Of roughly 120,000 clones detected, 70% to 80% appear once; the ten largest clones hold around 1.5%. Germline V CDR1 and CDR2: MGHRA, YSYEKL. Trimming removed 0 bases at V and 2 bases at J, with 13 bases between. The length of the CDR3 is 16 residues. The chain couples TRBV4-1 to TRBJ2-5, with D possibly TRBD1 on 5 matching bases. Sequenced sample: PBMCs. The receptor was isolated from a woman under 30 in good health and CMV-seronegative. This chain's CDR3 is CASSQEGRTIQETQYF. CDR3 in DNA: TGCGCCAGCAGCCAAGAAGGCAGGACAATACAAGAGACCCAGTACTTC.